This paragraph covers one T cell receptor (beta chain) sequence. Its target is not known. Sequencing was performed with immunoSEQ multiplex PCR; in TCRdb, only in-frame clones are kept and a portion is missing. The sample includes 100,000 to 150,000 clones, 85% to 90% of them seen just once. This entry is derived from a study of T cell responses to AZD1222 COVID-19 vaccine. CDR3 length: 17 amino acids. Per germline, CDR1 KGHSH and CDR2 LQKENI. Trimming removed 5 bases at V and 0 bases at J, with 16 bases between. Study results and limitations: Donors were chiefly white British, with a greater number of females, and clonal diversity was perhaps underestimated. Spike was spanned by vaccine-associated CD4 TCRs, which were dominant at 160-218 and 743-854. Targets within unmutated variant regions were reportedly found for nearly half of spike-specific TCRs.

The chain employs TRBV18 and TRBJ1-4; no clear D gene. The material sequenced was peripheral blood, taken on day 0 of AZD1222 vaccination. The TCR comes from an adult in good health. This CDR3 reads CASSIRAMGSTNEKLFF. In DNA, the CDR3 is TGTGCCAGCTCAATTCGAGCTATGGGGTCAACTAATGAAAAACTGTTTTTT. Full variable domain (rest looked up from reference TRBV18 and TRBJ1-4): NAGVMQNPRHLVRRRGQEARLRCSPMKGHSHVYWYRQLPEEGLKFMVYLQKENIIDESGMPKERFSAEFPKEGPSILRIQQVVRGDSAAYFCASSIRAMGSTNEKLFFGSGTQLSVL.